This T cell receptor (beta chain) was sequenced for a study of vaccination and CD4 T cells after COVID-19. Cultured CD4+ T-cell DNA underwent Oncomine TCR Beta short-read sequencing. CD4+ T cells were cultured, and genomic DNA was extracted from them. TCRdb reanalysed the PCR reads using MiXCR and keeps one entry per CDR3 protein. This table has 10,000 to 15,000 distinct CDR3 sequences, 65% to 75% appearing once. Treatment given: approximately 11-day PBMC culture with coronavirus spike peptide pools or control peptides (ViraFEST assay). Positivity by PCR occurred from March to December 2020, a period that predated US Alpha, Beta and Delta variants. The authors cultured around 1.9 million PBMCs per well with about 10 IU/ml IL-2 and about 10 ug/ml peptide pools. This clonotype was seen only a few times. Its target is unknown. Sequenced sample: CD4+ T cells from blood, cultured in vitro. The source of this sequence is a human donor who had recovered from COVID-19.

CDR3 amino acids: CASSNQGRNQPQHF. The CDR3 nucleotides are TGTGCCAGTAGTAATCAGGGACGGAATCAGCCCCAGCATTTT. The chain links TRBV19 to TRBJ1-5; D is possibly TRBD1 (5 bases). The CDR3 consists of 14 residues. Germline V gene data show CDR1 as LNHDA and CDR2 as SQIVND (reference sequence). V was clipped by 4 bases and J by 4 bases, with 11 bases between them.